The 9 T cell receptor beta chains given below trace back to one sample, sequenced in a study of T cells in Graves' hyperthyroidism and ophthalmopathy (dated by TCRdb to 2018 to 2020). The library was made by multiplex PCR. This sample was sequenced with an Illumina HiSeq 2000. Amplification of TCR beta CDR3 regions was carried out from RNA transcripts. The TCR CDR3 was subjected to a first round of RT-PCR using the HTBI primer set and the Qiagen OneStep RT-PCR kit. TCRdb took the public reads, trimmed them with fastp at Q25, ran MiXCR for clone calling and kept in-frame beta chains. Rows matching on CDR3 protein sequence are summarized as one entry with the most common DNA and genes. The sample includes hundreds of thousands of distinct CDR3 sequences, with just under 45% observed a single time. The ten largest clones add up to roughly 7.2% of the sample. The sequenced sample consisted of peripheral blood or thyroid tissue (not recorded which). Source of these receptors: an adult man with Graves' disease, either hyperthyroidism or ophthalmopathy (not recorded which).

CDR3: CASSFDREQYF. As DNA, the CDR3 is TGTGCCAGCAGCTTTGACAGGGAGCAGTACTTC. V gene TRBV7-2 combines with J gene TRBJ2-7; D possibly corresponds to TRBD1 (6 bases). This CDR3 has 11 amino acids. Trimming removed 3 bases at V and 7 bases at J, with 7 bases between. Germline V gene data show CDR1 as SGHTA and CDR2 as FQGNSA.

The DNA of the CDR3 is TGTGCCAGCAGTTACCCTCGACAGGGAGCCTCCTACGAGCAGTACTTC. It yields the protein CASSYPRQGASYEQYF. V usage is TRBV6-5 and J usage is TRBJ2-7; the match to TRBD1 covers 7 bases. Trimming took 2 bases from V and 0 from J; bases not matched to a gene: 7. This CDR3 has 16 residues. CDR1 is MNHEY, CDR2 SVGAGI, per germline.

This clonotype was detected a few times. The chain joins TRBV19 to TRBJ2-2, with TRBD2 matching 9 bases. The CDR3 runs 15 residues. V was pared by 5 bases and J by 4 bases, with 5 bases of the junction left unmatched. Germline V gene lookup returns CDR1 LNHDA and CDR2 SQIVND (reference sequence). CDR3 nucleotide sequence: TGTGCCAGTAGTGTAGCGGGAGCCTTCACCGGGGAGCTGTTTTTT. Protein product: CASSVAGAFTGELFF.

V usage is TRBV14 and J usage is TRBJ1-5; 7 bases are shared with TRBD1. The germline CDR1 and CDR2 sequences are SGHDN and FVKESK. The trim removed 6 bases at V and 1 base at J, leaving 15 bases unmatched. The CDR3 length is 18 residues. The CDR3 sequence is CASRPRQGLLESNQPQHF. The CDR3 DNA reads TGTGCCAGCAGGCCAAGACAGGGCCTACTAGAAAGCAATCAGCCCCAGCATTTT.

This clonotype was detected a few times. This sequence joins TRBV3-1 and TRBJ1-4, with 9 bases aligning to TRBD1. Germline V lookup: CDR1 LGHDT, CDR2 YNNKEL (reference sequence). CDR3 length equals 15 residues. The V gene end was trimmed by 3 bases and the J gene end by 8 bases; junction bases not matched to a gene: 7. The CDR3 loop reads CASSQSGTGPEKLFF. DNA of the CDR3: TGTGCCAGCAGCCAGAGCGGGACAGGGCCCGAAAAACTGTTTTTT.

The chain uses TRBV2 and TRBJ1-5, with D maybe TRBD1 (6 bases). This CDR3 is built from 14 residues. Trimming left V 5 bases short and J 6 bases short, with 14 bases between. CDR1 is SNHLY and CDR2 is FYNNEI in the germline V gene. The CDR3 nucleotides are TGTGCCAGCAGTACAGGGTTGGTGGGTCAGCCCCAGCATTTT. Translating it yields CASSTGLVGQPQHF.

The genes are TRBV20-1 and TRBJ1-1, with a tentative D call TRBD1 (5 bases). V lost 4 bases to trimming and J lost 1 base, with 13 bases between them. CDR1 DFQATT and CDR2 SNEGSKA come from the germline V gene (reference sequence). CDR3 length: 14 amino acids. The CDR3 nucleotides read TGCAGTGCTAAAAAGGGGCAGGGGAACACTGAAGCTTTCTTT. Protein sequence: CSAKKGQGNTEAFF.

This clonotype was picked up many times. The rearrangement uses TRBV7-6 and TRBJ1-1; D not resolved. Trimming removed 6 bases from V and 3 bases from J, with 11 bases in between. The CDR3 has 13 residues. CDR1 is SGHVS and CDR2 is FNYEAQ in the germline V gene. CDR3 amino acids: CASSPTLDTEAFF. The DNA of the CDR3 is TGTGCCAGCAGTCCTACATTGGACACTGAAGCTTTCTTT.

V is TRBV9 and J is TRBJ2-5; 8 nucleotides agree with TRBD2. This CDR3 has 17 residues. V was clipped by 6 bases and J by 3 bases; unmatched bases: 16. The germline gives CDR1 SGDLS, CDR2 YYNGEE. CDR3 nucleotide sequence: TGTGCCAGCAACACCCCGGGGGGGGGTAGCGGTAAAGAGACCCAGTACTTC. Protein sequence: CASNTPGGGSGKETQYF.